What follows are 30 T cell receptor beta chains derived from one specimen sequenced in a study of spatial heterogeneity in lung cancer. Study-wide points: In tumors, expanded intratumoral alpha and beta TCR counts tracked mutation counts.

Time point meaning: sample taken at primary tumor resection. Their specific antigens are unknown. TCRdb re-analysed the 5' RACE reads in MiXCR, keeping a single row per CDR3 protein. The repertoire includes several thousand distinct CDR3 sequences, 6.5% to 8.5% of them detected once, and about 16% sits in the top ten. Material: lung tumor tissue, obtained at surgery. The origin of the receptors is a female donor with early-stage non-small cell lung cancer.

This clonotype is medium-sized in the sample. The chain couples TRBV29-1 to TRBJ2-5; 10 bases align to TRBD1. The CDR3 is 12 residues long. V trimming: 1 base; J trimming: 7 bases; junction bases outside the gene matches: 0. Germline lookup yields CDR1 SQVTM and CDR2 ANQGSEA. CDR3 protein: CSVEGQGATQYF. The CDR3 DNA reads TGCAGCGTTGAAGGACAGGGGGCGACCCAGTACTTC.

In its sample, this clonotype was seen a few times. This rearrangement joins TRBV7-2 to TRBJ2-3; TRBD1 agrees at 9 bases. This CDR3 is 14 amino acids long. V was clipped by 6 bases and J by 3 bases; unmatched bases: 4. Germline values: CDR1 SGHTA, CDR2 FQGNSA. This CDR3 is CASRPGQGTDTQYF. The CDR3 coding sequence is TGTGCCAGCAGACCGGGACAGGGAACAGATACGCAGTATTTT.

This clonotype was picked up a small number of times. This rearrangement joins TRBV4-1 to TRBJ1-6; D unresolved. V dropped 0 bases and J dropped 0 bases, with 12 bases sitting between them. CDR1 and CDR2 (germline): MGHRA, YSYEKL. The CDR3 consists of 18 residues. The CDR3 DNA reads TGCGCCAGCAGCCAAGACGAGGCGGGGAGCTCCTATAATTCACCCCTCCACTTT. Translated: CASSQDEAGSSYNSPLHF.

The genes are TRBV3-1 and TRBJ2-2; no definite D call. Germline-derived CDR1 and CDR2 are LGHDT and YNNKEL (reference sequence). Trimming removed 0 bases at V and 5 bases at J, with 4 bases between. The CDR3 totals 13 residues. DNA for the CDR3: TGTGCCAGCAGCCAAGAGTTAACCGGGGAGCTGTTTTTT. It translates to CASSQELTGELFF.

Relative to its sample, this clonotype is medium-sized. The V call is TRBV11-2, the J call TRBJ1-1; TRBD1 agrees at 7 bases. Trimming at V came to 3 bases and at J to 4 bases, leaving 2 bases not matched to a gene. The CDR3 contains 13 residues. Germline loops: CDR1 SGHAT, CDR2 FQNNGV. CDR3 sequence: CASSLSGGTEAFF. The CDR3 DNA reads TGTGCCAGCAGCTTGTCAGGGGGCACTGAAGCTTTCTTT.

The rearrangement uses TRBV10-3 and TRBJ2-2; no definite D call. The CDR3 loop spans 14 amino acids. Per germline, CDR1 ENHRY and CDR2 SYGVKD. Trimming pared 0 bases from V and 6 bases from J, leaving 8 bases between. DNA for the CDR3: TGTGCCATCAGTGAGTCGAGAAGCGCCGGGGAGCTGTTTTTT. It codes for CAISESRSAGELFF.

CDR3 DNA sequence: TGTGCCAGCAGTTATGGTCCCAGGGACTATGGCTACACCTTC. It encodes CASSYGPRDYGYTF. The chain is built from TRBV6-5 and TRBJ1-2; D may be TRBD1 (5 bases). Germline values: CDR1 MNHEY, CDR2 SVGAGI. The CDR3 extends over 14 amino acids. The V end lost 3 bases, the J end lost 3 bases, and 11 bases lay between the germline ends.

This clonotype rates as medium-sized. The chain employs TRBV7-6 and TRBJ2-7, with a possible D match to TRBD1 (6 bases). Germline V gene data show CDR1 as SGHVS and CDR2 as FNYEAQ. CDR3 size: 16 residues. The germline V and J ends were trimmed by 1 base and 7 bases, with 20 bases remaining between them. DNA of the CDR3: TGTGCCAGCAGCTTAGGGGGGCCCGTGACAGTAAATGAGCAGTACTTC. It codes for CASSLGGPVTVNEQYF.

This clonotype is medium-sized by share. The chain couples TRBV9 to TRBJ1-6; 7 bases map to TRBD1. CDR3 length: 14 amino acids. CDR1 SGDLS and CDR2 YYNGEE come from the germline V gene. The V segment lost 5 bases and the J segment 7 bases; nucleotides outside the gene matches: 6. CDR3 sequence: CASSLTTGNSPLHF. CDR3 nucleotides: TGTGCCAGCAGTCTAACGACAGGGAATTCACCCCTCCACTTT.

This clonotype has only a few counts. The DNA of the CDR3 is TGTGCCAGCAATAGGGACAGGGGCCTGGAGACCCAGTACTTC. Amino acid sequence: CASNRDRGLETQYF. The chain is built from TRBV12-3 or TRBV12-4 and TRBJ2-5; TRBD1 agrees at 10 bases. Losses at the gene ends were 7 bases for V and 5 bases for J; bases not matched to a gene: 7. This CDR3 spans 14 amino acids.

By frequency in the sample, this clonotype is medium-sized. This chain uses TRBV3-1 with TRBJ1-2; D gene uncertain. This CDR3 is built from 13 residues. V dropped 4 bases and J dropped 2 bases, with 8 bases sitting between them. Looked up from germline, CDR1 is LGHDT and CDR2 is YNNKEL (reference sequence). The CDR3 sequence: CASSPTANYGYTF. The CDR3 nucleotides read TGTGCCAGCAGCCCGACGGCAAACTATGGCTACACCTTC.

The V gene is TRBV7-2, the J gene TRBJ1-1, with 10 bases lining up with TRBD1. V was clipped by 1 base and J by 8 bases; unmatched bases: 10. The CDR3 has 16 residues. Germline assignment: CDR1 SGHTA and CDR2 FQGNSA. This CDR3 is CASSLDFPGTGEEAFF. The CDR3 DNA sequence: TGTGCCAGCAGCTTAGATTTCCCCGGGACAGGGGAGGAAGCTTTCTTT.

This clonotype is labeled medium-sized (0.01 to 0.1%). The rearrangement links TRBV6-1 to TRBJ1-1; D perhaps matches TRBD1 (6 bases). The CDR3 consists of 15 residues. Per the germline V gene, CDR1 is MNHNS and CDR2 is SASEGT. V dropped 7 bases and J dropped 4 bases, with 19 bases sitting between them. The DNA for the CDR3 is TGTGCCAGCAAACCTGAGGGGGGTGCAGGCACTGAAGCTTTCTTT. The encoded protein is CASKPEGGAGTEAFF.

The chain links TRBV6-9 to TRBJ2-5, with 9 bases identical to TRBD2. Germline CDR1 is MNHGY and CDR2 is SVAAGI. CDR3 size: 17 residues. Germline trimming cut 7 bases from V and 2 bases from J; bases unmatched to any gene: 14. CDR3 DNA: TGTGCCAGCAATAGCCTAGCGGGGACCACGTCTCAAGAGACCCAGTACTTC. This encodes CASNSLAGTTSQETQYF.

By share, this clonotype ranks as large (0.1 to 1%). The CDR3 is CSASDLAGGPSSPYEQYF. CDR3 sequence (DNA): TGCAGTGCTAGTGATCTAGCGGGGGGGCCGTCTTCTCCCTACGAGCAGTACTTC. The chain combines TRBV20-1 with TRBJ2-7; 12 nucleotides agree with TRBD2. This CDR3 has 18 amino acids. J was trimmed by 2 bases and V by 3 bases; bases with no gene match: 14. From germline, CDR1 is DFQATT and CDR2 SNEGSKA (reference sequence).

This clonotype is deemed medium-sized. The chain employs TRBV12-3 or TRBV12-4 and TRBJ2-7; 9 nucleotides agree with TRBD1. Losses at the gene ends were 2 bases for V and 6 bases for J; bases not matched to a gene: 8. The CDR3 is 15 residues long. In DNA form, the CDR3 reads TGTGCCAGCAGTTTATTATCGCCGGGACAGGGCGAGCAGTACTTC. Protein product: CASSLLSPGQGEQYF.

V is TRBV20-1 and J is TRBJ2-1; D uncertain. This CDR3 comprises 10 residues. Germline V gene sequence: CDR1 DFQATT, CDR2 SNEGSKA (reference sequence). Trimming shortened V by 5 bases and J by 9 bases, and 8 bases separated the two germline ends. The CDR3 region is CSAGRPEQFF. CDR3 DNA sequence: TGCAGTGCTGGCAGGCCTGAGCAGTTCTTC.

This clonotype qualifies as medium-sized. This chain joins TRBV15 and TRBJ1-5; TRBD1 matches 8 bases. Germline V CDR1 and CDR2: LNHNV, YYDKDF (reference sequence). The junction had 6 bases not matched to a gene; V was cut back by 0 bases and J by 2 bases. The CDR3 length is 17 residues. CDR3 loop: CATSRDQGAAGNQPQHF. The DNA of the CDR3 is TGTGCCACCAGCAGAGATCAGGGGGCAGCCGGCAATCAGCCCCAGCATTTT. Complete variable domain (other parts from reference TRBV15 and TRBJ1-5): DAMVIQNPRYQVTQFGKPVTLSCSQTLNHNVMYWYQQKSSQAPKLLFHYYDKDFNNEADTPDNFQSRRPNTSFCFLDIRSPGLGDTAMYLCATSRDQGAAGNQPQHFGDGTRLSIL.

This clonotype has more than one count but fewer than ten. The chain employs TRBV7-2 and TRBJ2-5, with 9 positions matching TRBD1. This CDR3 region has 14 residues. V dropped 6 bases and J dropped 2; count of bases not matched to a gene: 4. CDR1 and CDR2 from the germline V gene are SGHTA and FQGNSA. The chain's CDR3 is CASRRGTGQETQYF. The DNA of the CDR3 is TGTGCCAGCAGGAGGGGGACAGGGCAAGAGACCCAGTACTTC.

Relative to its sample, this clonotype is medium-sized. The chain combines TRBV12-3 or TRBV12-4 with TRBJ1-5, with D tentatively TRBD1 (6 bases). With 3 bases removed from V and 6 bases from J, the gap between germline ends came to 12 bases. The CDR3 length is 14 residues. The CDR3 protein is CASSFGGASQPQHF. The CDR3 coding sequence is TGTGCCAGCAGTTTTGGGGGGGCGAGTCAGCCCCAGCATTTT.

The V and J genes are TRBV18 and TRBJ1-2; D may be TRBD1 (5 bases). Trimming took off 3 bases at V and 6 bases at J, with 20 bases between the two ends. Looked up from germline, CDR1 is KGHSH and CDR2 is LQKENI. The CDR3 consists of 16 residues. The chain's CDR3 is CASSPRAILGTDGYTF. The CDR3 DNA follows: TGTGCCAGCTCACCCCGTGCTATATTAGGGACGGATGGCTACACCTTC.

In its sample, this clonotype ranks as medium-sized. The V and J genes are TRBV19 and TRBJ1-5, with no clear D. With 9 bases removed from V and 0 bases from J, the gap between germline ends came to 9 bases. This CDR3 has 13 residues. Per germline, CDR1 LNHDA and CDR2 SQIVND (reference sequence). CDR3 in DNA: TGTGCCAGCGGAAGAGATAGCAATCAGCCCCAGCATTTT. Translated: CASGRDSNQPQHF.

By proportion, this clonotype is medium-sized. The chain carries TRBV27 and TRBJ2-7, with D unresolved. V lost 3 bases, J lost 2 bases, and 20 bases lay in between. The CDR3 sequence is 17 residues long. The germline V gene has CDR1 MNHEY and CDR2 SMNVEV (reference sequence). CDR3 coding DNA: TGTGCCAGCAGTTTGTTCGGTGAGATTGCAGGAACCTACGAGCAGTACTTC. It yields the protein CASSLFGEIAGTYEQYF.

This clonotype is deemed medium-sized. The rearrangement joins TRBV7-3 to TRBJ2-5; TRBD1 matches 7 bases. Looked up from germline, CDR1 is SGHTA and CDR2 is FQGTGA. The CDR3 is 13 residues long. After removal of 2 bases from V and 5 bases from J, the junction contained 2 bases not matched to a gene. The CDR3 protein is CASSLYRGETQYF. CDR3 DNA: TGTGCCAGCAGCTTATACAGGGGTGAGACCCAGTACTTC.

Within the sample, this clonotype is medium-sized. The rearrangement links TRBV4-1 to TRBJ2-3; D remains ambiguous. This CDR3 is built from 15 residues. Germline V gene lookup returns CDR1 MGHRA and CDR2 YSYEKL. Trimming took 0 bases from V and 2 from J, leaving 9 bases between them. The CDR3 bases are TGCGCCAGCAGCCAAGAGGGCAGTCCCACAGATACGCAGTATTTT. Residues: CASSQEGSPTDTQYF.

This clonotype has more than one count but fewer than ten. The chain links TRBV5-4 to TRBJ2-3; 7 nucleotides agree with TRBD2. Looked up from germline, CDR1 is SGHNT and CDR2 is YYREEE (reference sequence). The CDR3 is 17 residues long. The ends lost 0 bases at V and 0 bases at J; junction bases unmatched: 7. The CDR3 nucleotides are TGTGCCAGCAGCTTGGCCGGGCGGGGGTCTAGCACAGATACGCAGTATTTT. Its translation: CASSLAGRGSSTDTQYF.

This clonotype occurred a few times. J is TRBJ1-1 and V is TRBV7-9; D unclear. CDR3 length equals 12 residues. Germline CDR1 reads SEHNR; CDR2 reads FQNEAQ (reference sequence). V lost 5 bases and J 6 bases, leaving 10 bases between the germline ends. The CDR3 reads CASSTVFAEAFF. Written as DNA, the CDR3 is TGTGCCAGCAGCACTGTCTTTGCTGAAGCTTTCTTT.

This clonotype has a count of ten or more. The gene calls are TRBV25-1 and TRBJ1-6, with D perhaps matching TRBD1 (5 bases). Trimming shortened V by 2 bases and J by 13 bases, and 18 bases separated the two germline ends. The CDR3 is 15 amino acids. Germline CDR1 and CDR2: MGHDK and SYGVNS. Here the CDR3 reads CASSERGSLLWPLHF. In nucleotides, the CDR3 is TGTGCCAGCAGTGAACGGGGGTCTTTGCTTTGGCCCCTCCACTTT.

The chain couples TRBV5-6 to TRBJ2-7; a possible D gene is TRBD2 (5 bases). Germline V gives CDR1 SGHDT, CDR2 YYEEEE. This CDR3 is built from 12 residues. V was cut by 2 bases and J by 4 bases, with 7 bases left in between. DNA of the CDR3: TGTGCCAGCAGCTTAAGAGGGTACGAGCAGTACTTC. Protein product: CASSLRGYEQYF.

This clonotype is labeled as medium-sized. This chain uses TRBV19 with TRBJ1-3; no reliable D call. Trimming left V 2 bases short and J 1 base short, with 0 bases between. The CDR3 sequence is 12 residues long. Per germline, CDR1 LNHDA and CDR2 SQIVND (reference sequence). The CDR3 region is CASSISGNTIYF. Written as DNA, the CDR3 is TGTGCCAGTAGTATATCTGGAAACACCATATATTTT.